This T cell receptor (beta chain) was obtained from a study of blood T cell repertoires in COVID-19. Study summary: COVID-19 samples from acute and convalescent phases originated in the United States, Italy and Spain. PBMCs, B-cell-depleted T cells, or T cells were the source of the cDNA or gDNA that made up the material.

V lost 2 bases and J 1 base, leaving 10 bases between the germline ends. The CDR3 runs 15 residues. CDR1 is SGHTS, CDR2 YDEGEE, per germline. The authors' processing: Amplification of reference gene primers was used by the study to estimate nucleated cell counts. Assay used: immunoSEQ multiplex PCR; TCRdb lists only in-frame clones, some missing. That table gives V, J and clone size, and the DNA gave D and trimming. The sample lists a few hundred thousand clones; 80% to 90% were seen once. Material for sequencing was peripheral blood. The receptor was isolated from a man aged 35 to 55 with acute or convalescent COVID-19. The rearrangement uses TRBV5-8 and TRBJ2-1; D possibly corresponds to TRBD2 (5 bases). CDR3 region: CASSFYRESYNEQFF. In DNA form, the CDR3 reads TGTGCCAGCAGCTTTTACCGGGAATCCTACAATGAGCAGTTCTTC.